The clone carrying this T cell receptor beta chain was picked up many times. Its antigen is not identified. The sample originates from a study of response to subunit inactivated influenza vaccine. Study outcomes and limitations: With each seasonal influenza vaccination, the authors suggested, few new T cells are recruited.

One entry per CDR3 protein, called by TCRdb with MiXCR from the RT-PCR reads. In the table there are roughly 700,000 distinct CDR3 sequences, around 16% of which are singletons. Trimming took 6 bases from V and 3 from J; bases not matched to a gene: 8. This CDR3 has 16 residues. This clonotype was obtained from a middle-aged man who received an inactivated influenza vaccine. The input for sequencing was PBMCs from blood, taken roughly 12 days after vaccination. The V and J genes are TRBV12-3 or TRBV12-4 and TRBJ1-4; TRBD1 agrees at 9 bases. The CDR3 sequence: CASSRNRGRANEKLFF. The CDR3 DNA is TGTGCCAGCAGCCGAAACAGGGGGCGGGCTAATGAAAAACTGTTTTTT.